Given below is one TCR beta chain in context. The sample has other DNA sequences that encode this CDR3 too. With 4 bases clipped from V and 7 bases from J, the junction kept 6 bases outside the gene matches. Germline V lookup: CDR1 SGHRS, CDR2 YFSETQ. The CDR3 consists of 15 residues. The sample belongs to a study of shared clonotypes between healthy human individuals. Only in-frame clones appear in the TCRdb table, and some are missing; sequencing was by immunoSEQ multiplex PCR. Among roughly 2.2 million clones listed, approximately 90% were seen once. The sample comprised naive CD4+ T cells from PBMCs. Subset indicated: CD45RA+ positively selected. The sequence was obtained from a young man in good health. Some clones in this sample may be carry-over from other donors' samples. The chain employs TRBV5-1 and TRBJ2-1; 12 bases agree with TRBD2. This CDR3 is CASSPGLAGHNEQFF. DNA of the CDR3: TGCGCCAGCAGCCCGGGACTAGCGGGCCATAATGAGCAGTTCTTC.